This T cell receptor beta chain originates from a study of blood T cell repertoires in COVID-19. Whole-study context: The study drew acute and convalescent COVID-19 samples from the United States, Italy and Spain. From T cells, B-cell-depleted T cells, or PBMCs came the material, which was cDNA or gDNA.

With 1 base removed from V and 0 bases from J, the gap between germline ends came to 4 bases. The CDR3 spans 14 residues. Germline V gene data show CDR1 as MGHRA and CDR2 as YSYEKL. In the study's own analysis: By means of reference gene primer amplification, nucleated cell counts were estimated. Assay: immunoSEQ multiplex PCR; the TCRdb copy retains only in-frame clones and omits some. V and J calls and clone size follow that table, whereas D and trimming were derived from the DNA. Seen here are approximately 120,000 clones, about 87% observed once, and the top ten hold 1.1%. The sample holds a few counts of this clone.

The sequencing input was peripheral blood. This clonotype originated in a human donor in a cohort sampled during active COVID-19. The rearrangement links TRBV4-1 to TRBJ1-5; D not certain. CDR3 in amino acids: CASSQANSNQPQHF. In DNA, the CDR3 is TGCGCCAGCAGCCAAGCTAATAGCAATCAGCCCCAGCATTTT.